The rows below give T cell receptor beta chains drawn from one sample of a study of early T cells in non-severe SARS-CoV-2 infection. TCRdb re-analysed the 5' RACE reads in MiXCR, keeping a single row per CDR3 protein. The sample lists about 55,000 distinct CDR3 sequences; under 8% were seen once. Here the sequenced sample was whole blood, taken at baseline. Every receptor here comes from an adult who was a healthcare worker with PCR-confirmed SARS-CoV-2 infection or an uninfected control (not recorded which). The conserved cysteine and the conserved F or W are not part of the CDR3 here. The D gene is left open where the match is weak.

v_call	d_call	cdr3_aa
TRBV18	-	ASSLQETETQY
TRBV3-1	TRBD2	ASSHFSGASYNEQF
TRBV28	-	AGGILEKLF
TRBV5-1	TRBD1	ASSLGPGGMDNEQF
TRBV4-3	TRBD2	ASSQALLLAGATDTQY
TRBV6-6	-	ASSYAAGDGYT
TRBV13	-	ASSVHQEYEQY
TRBV2	-	ASSETGNTIY
TRBV28	TRBD1	ASSLPGQGFTLRDEQY
TRBV4-1	-	ASSQDQSRGRVGRETQY
TRBV2	-	ASSEGETQY
TRBV5-6	TRBD1	ASSLGQGTGLIVQY
TRBV6-2/TRBV6-3	-	ASSYSSGYQPQH
TRBV6-5	-	ASSYGGGGYT
TRBV3-1	-	ASSQEAVQETQY
TRBV19	-	ASSMWAVSYNEQF
TRBV12-3/TRBV12-4	-	ASSPTKWQGAFNGYT
TRBV7-9	-	ASSLSLSRFNEQF
TRBV24-1	-	ATSDQHGGTANTGELF
TRBV30	-	AWGLSRGSPLH
TRBV7-2	-	ASRSPRTNTGEQF
TRBV20-1	TRBD1	SAKGAPEDTQY
TRBV29-1	-	SVVAGEETQY
TRBV7-6	TRBD1	ASSPSGQGFSGANVLT
TRBV4-1	-	ASSQEGTDTQY
TRBV2	-	ASSEEETQY
TRBV3-1	-	ASSQAQGQETQY
TRBV7-8	-	ASSTDRTSYEQY
TRBV7-2	TRBD2	ASSLLAGGRGDTQY
TRBV5-1	-	ASSFQEGVYEKLF
TRBV27	-	ASSLIGWNSPLH
TRBV9	-	ASRDPYNEQF
TRBV18	TRBD2	ASSPLAGRPSDNEQF
TRBV7-9	-	ASSLGPGYT
TRBV7-9	-	ASSMQGPTGSGHEQY
TRBV29-1	-	SVDGGGGYT
TRBV24-1	-	ATSGGKGQEGNEQF
TRBV6-5	TRBD1	ASSYSPFRQGAFGELF
TRBV4-3	-	ASSFRADTGELF
TRBV13	-	ASSSSRATLYEKLF
TRBV4-3	-	ASSPREGGGVWSEQF
TRBV29-1	TRBD1	GVAQGASYNEQF
TRBV7-7	TRBD1	ASSSSTGVPSSEQF
TRBV4-3	-	ASSQEGAEAF
TRBV9	TRBD1	ASSSGTGLTYEQY